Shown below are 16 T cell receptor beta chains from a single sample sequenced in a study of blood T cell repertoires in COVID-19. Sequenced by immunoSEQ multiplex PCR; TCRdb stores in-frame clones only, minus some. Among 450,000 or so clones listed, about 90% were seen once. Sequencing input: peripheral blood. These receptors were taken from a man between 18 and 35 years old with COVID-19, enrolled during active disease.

DNA of the CDR3: TGTGCCAGCAGCCCGCTGGGGGACATTAACACTGAAGCTTTCTTT. Residues: CASSPLGDINTEAFF. The genes are TRBV7-9 and TRBJ1-1, with D possibly TRBD1 on 6 matching bases. Germline-derived CDR1 and CDR2 are SEHNR and FQNEAQ (reference sequence). Trimming took off 5 bases at V and 2 bases at J, with 15 bases between the two ends. The CDR3 loop spans 15 amino acids. Combining the CDR3 with reference TRBV7-9 and TRBJ1-1 gives the whole variable domain DTGVSQNPRHKITKRGQNVTFRCDPISEHNRLYWYRQTLGQGPEFLTYFQNEAQLEKSRLLSDRFSAERPKGSFSTLEIQRTEQGDSAMYLCASSPLGDINTEAFFGQGTRLTVV.

The CDR3 region is CASSFSGRGEQYF. The CDR3 DNA sequence: TGTGCCAGCAGTTTCAGCGGCCGGGGGGAGCAGTACTTC. The rearrangement links TRBV2 to TRBJ2-7; tentative D call: TRBD2 (6 bases). The CDR3 contains 13 residues. V was shortened by 5 bases and J by 7 bases, with 15 bases between the two germline ends. The V gene's germline CDR1 is SNHLY and CDR2 FYNNEI.

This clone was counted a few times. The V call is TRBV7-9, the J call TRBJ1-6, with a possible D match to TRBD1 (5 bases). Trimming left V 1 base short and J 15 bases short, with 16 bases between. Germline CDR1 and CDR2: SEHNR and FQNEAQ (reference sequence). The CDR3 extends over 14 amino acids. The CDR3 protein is CASSLDGGGEILHF. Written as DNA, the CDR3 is TGTGCCAGCAGCTTAGATGGCGGAGGGGAAATCCTCCACTTT.

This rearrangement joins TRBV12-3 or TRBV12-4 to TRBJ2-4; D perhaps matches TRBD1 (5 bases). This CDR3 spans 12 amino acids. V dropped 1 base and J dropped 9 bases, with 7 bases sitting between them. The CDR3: CASSLGGPIQYF. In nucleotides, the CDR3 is TGTGCCAGCAGTTTAGGGGGCCCCATTCAGTACTTC.

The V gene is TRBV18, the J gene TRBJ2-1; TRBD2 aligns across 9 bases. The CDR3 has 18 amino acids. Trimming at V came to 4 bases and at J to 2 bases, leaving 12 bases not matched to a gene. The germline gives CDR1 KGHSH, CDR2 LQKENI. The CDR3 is CASSLLVGAGGTYNEQFF. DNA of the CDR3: TGTGCCAGCTCACTTCTTGTGGGAGCGGGGGGTACCTACAATGAGCAGTTCTTC.

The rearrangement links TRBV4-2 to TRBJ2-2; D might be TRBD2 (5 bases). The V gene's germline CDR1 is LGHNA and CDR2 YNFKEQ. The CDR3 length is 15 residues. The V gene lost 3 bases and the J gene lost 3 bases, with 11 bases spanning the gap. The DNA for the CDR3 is TGTGCCAGCAGCCAGGGTGGGAGCTACACCGGGGAGCTGTTTTTT. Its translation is CASSQGGSYTGELFF.

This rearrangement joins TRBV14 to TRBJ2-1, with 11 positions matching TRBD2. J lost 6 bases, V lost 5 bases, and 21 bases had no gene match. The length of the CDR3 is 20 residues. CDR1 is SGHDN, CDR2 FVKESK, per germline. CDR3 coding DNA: TGTGCCAGCAGCACGTCCCGGGACAGAATTAGCGGGAGGGCCAGCAATGAGCAGTTCTTC. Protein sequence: CASSTSRDRISGRASNEQFF.

CDR3 region: CASSYQETTEAFF. The CDR3, as DNA: TGTGCCAGCAGTTATCAGGAAACAACTGAAGCTTTCTTT. V and J are TRBV6-5 and TRBJ1-1; D is uncertain. The length of the CDR3 is 13 residues. Germline lookup yields CDR1 MNHEY and CDR2 SVGAGI. V shed 3 bases and J shed 5 bases, with 10 bases lying between them.

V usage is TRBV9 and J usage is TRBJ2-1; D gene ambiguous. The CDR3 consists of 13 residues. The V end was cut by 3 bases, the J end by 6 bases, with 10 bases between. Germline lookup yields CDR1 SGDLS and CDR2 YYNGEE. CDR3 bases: TGTGCCAGCAGCGCGTTCGCTAGCAATGAGCAGTTCTTC. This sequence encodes CASSAFASNEQFF.

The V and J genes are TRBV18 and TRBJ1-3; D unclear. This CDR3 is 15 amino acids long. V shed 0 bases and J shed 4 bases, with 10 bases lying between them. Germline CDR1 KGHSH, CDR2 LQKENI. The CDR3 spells CASSPPITHGNTIYF. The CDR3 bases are TGTGCCAGCTCACCACCGATAACACACGGAAACACCATATATTTT.

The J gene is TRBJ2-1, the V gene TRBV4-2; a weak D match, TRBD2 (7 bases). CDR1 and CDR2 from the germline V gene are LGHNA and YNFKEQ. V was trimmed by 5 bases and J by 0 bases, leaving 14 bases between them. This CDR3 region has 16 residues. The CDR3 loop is CASSRGGIRSYNEQFF. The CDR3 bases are TGTGCCAGCAGCAGGGGGGGGATACGCTCCTACAATGAGCAGTTCTTC.

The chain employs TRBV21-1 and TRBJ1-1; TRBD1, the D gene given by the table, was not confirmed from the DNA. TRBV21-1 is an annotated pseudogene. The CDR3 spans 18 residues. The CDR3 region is CASSKELDRGGRDTEAFF. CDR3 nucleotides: TGTGCCAGCAGCAAAGAGCTAGACAGGGGCGGGCGGGACACTGAAGCTTTCTTT.

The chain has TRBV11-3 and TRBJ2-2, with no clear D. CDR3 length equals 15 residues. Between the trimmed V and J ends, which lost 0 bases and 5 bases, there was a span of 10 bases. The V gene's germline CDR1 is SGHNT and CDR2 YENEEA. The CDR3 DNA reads TGTGCCAGCAGCTTAGATGGTAGATGGACCGGGGAGCTGTTTTTT. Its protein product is CASSLDGRWTGELFF.

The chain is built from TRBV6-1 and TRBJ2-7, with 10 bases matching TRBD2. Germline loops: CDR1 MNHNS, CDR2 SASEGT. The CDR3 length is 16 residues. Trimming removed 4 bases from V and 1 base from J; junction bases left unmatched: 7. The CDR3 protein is CASSVGIAGGSYEQYF. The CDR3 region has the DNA TGTGCCAGCAGTGTGGGCATAGCGGGAGGTTCCTACGAGCAGTACTTC.

The chain's CDR3 is CATSRQRNSPLHF. CDR3 bases: TGTGCCACCAGCAGACAGAGGAATTCACCCCTCCACTTT. The chain employs TRBV15 and TRBJ1-6; D uncertain. Germline V gene sequence: CDR1 LNHNV, CDR2 YYDKDF (reference sequence). This CDR3 spans 13 amino acids. The V end lost 2 bases, the J end lost 7 bases, and 6 bases lay between the germline ends.

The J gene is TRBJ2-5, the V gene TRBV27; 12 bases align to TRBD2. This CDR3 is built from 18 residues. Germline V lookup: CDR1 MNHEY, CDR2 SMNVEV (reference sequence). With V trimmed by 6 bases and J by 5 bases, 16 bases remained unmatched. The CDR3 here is CASRADLRLAGVKETQYF. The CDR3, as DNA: TGTGCCAGCAGAGCTGACTTGAGACTAGCGGGGGTCAAGGAGACCCAGTACTTC.